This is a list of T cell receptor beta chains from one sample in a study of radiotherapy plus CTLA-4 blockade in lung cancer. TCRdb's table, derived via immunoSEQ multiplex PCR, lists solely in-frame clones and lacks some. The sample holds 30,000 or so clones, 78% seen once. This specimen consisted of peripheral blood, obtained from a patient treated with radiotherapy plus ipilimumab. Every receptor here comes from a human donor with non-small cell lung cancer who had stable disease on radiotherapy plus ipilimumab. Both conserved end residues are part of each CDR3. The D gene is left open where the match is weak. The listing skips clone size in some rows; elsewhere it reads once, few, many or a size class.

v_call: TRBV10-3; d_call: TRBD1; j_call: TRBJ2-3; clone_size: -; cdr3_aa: CAITTTPGQGNSDTQYF; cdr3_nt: TGTGCCATCACCACAACCCCCGGACAGGGGAATTCAGATACGCAGTATTTT
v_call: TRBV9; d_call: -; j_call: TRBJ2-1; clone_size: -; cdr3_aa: CASSEALGYNEQFF; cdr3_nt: TGTGCCAGCAGCGAGGCCTTGGGCTACAATGAGCAGTTCTTC
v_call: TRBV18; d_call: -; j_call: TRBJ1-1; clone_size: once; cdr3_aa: CASSPGGGGNTEAFF; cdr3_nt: TGTGCCAGCTCACCAGGGGGAGGGGGGAACACTGAAGCTTTCTTT
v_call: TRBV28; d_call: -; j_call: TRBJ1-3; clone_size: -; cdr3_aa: CASSETENTIYF; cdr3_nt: TGTGCCAGCAGTGAGACGGAAAACACCATATATTTT
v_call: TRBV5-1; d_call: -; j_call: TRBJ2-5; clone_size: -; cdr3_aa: CASSPGEPQETQYF; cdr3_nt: TGCGCCAGCAGCCCAGGCGAACCGCAAGAGACCCAGTACTTC
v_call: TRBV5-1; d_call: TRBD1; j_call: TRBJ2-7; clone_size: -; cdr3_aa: CASSMDRGNLHEQYF; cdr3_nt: TGCGCCAGCAGCATGGACAGGGGTAATCTCCACGAGCAGTACTTC
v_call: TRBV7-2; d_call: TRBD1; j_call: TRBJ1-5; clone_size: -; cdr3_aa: CASSVGGQAGQPQHF; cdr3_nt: TGTGCCAGCAGCGTAGGGGGACAGGCGGGCCAGCCCCAGCATTTT
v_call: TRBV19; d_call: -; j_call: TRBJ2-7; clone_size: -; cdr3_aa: CASSLRGSAYEQYF; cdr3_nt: TGTGCCAGTAGCTTACGGGGGTCGGCCTACGAGCAGTACTTC
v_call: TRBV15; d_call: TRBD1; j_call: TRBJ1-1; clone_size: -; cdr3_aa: CATSRDQQGRAEAFF; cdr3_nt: TGTGCCACCAGCAGAGATCAACAGGGGAGGGCTGAAGCTTTCTTT
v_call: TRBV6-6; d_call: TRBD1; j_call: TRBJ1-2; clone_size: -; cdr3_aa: CASTTNHRGSGYTF; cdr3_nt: TGTGCCAGCACCACAAACCACAGGGGAAGCGGCTACACCTTC
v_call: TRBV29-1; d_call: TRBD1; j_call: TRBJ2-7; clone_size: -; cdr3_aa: CSVQGAGRTYEQYF; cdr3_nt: TGCAGCGTCCAGGGGGCAGGTCGAACCTACGAGCAGTACTTC